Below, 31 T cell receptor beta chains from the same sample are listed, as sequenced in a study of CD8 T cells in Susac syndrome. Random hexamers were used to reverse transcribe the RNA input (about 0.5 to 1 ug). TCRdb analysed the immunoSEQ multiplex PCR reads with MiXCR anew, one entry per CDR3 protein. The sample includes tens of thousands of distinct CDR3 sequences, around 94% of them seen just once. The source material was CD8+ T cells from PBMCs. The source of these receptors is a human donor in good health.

In nucleotides, the CDR3 is TGCAGCGCTCAGGGGACGAACTATGGCTACACCTTC. Residues: CSAQGTNYGYTF. V usage is TRBV29-1 and J usage is TRBJ1-2; tentative D call: TRBD1 (6 bases). V gave up 7 bases and J gave up 2 bases, with 11 bases separating them. Germline CDR1 is SQVTM and CDR2 is ANQGSEA. This CDR3 is built from 12 residues.

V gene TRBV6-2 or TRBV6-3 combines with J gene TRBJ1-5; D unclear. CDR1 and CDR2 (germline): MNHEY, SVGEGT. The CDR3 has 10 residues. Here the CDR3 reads CAAKGQPQHF. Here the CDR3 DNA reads TGTGCGGCCAAGGGCCAGCCCCAGCATTTT.

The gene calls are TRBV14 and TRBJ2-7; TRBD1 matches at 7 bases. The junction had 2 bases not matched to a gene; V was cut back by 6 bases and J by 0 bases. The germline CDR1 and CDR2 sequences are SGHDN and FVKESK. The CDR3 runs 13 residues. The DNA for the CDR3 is TGTGCCAGCAGTGGGGACAGCTCCTACGAGCAGTACGTC. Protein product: CASSGDSSYEQYV.

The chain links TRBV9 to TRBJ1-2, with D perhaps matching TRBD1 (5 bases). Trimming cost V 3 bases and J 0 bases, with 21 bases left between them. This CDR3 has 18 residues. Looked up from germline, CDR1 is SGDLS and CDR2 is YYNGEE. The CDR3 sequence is CASSAARDALIANYGYTF. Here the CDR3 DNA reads TGTGCCAGCAGCGCAGCGCGGGACGCCCTAATAGCTAACTATGGCTACACCTTC.

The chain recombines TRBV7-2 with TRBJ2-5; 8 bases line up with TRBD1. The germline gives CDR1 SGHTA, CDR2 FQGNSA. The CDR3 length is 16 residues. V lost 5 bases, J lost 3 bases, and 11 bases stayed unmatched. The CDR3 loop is CASSRFGQGREETQYF. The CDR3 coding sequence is TGTGCCAGCAGCCGATTCGGACAGGGAAGAGAAGAGACCCAGTACTTC.

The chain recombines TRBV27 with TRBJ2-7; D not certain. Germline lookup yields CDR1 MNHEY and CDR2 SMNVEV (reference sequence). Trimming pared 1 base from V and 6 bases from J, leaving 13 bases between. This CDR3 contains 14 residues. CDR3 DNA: TGTGCCAGCAGTTTATACACAAGCTCTAGCGAGCAGTACGTC. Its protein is CASSLYTSSSEQYV.

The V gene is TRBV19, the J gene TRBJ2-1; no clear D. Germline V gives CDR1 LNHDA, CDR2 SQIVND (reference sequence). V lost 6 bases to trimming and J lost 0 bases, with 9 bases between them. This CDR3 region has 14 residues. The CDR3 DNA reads TGTGCCAGTAGCCCTACCGCCTCCTACAATGAGCAGTTCTTC. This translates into CASSPTASYNEQFF.

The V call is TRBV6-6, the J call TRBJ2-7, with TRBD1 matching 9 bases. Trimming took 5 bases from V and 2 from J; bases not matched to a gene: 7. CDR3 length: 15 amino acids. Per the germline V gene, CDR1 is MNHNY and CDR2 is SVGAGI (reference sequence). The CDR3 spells CASSNRGHVPYEQYF. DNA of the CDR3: TGTGCCAGCAGTAACAGGGGGCACGTCCCCTACGAGCAGTACTTC.

As DNA, the CDR3 is TGTGCCAGCAGCTACAATGCGCGGAGCACAGATACGCAGTATTTT. It codes for CASSYNARSTDTQYF. The chain joins TRBV5-4 to TRBJ2-3; the D is unclear. Germline values: CDR1 SGHNT, CDR2 YYREEE (reference sequence). CDR3 length: 15 amino acids. V gave up 3 bases and J gave up 0 bases, with 11 bases separating them.

The CDR3 region has the DNA TGCAGCGTTGGGGGGACTAACCCCTACAATGAGCAGTTCTTC. Amino acids: CSVGGTNPYNEQFF. V usage is TRBV29-1 and J usage is TRBJ2-1, with 7 bases that match TRBD2. This CDR3 is built from 14 residues. With V trimmed by 4 bases and J by 2 bases, 5 bases remained unmatched. Germline V gives CDR1 SQVTM, CDR2 ANQGSEA.

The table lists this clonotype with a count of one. CDR3: CASSPRPGQGTDTQYF. The CDR3 nucleotides are TGTGCCAGCAGTCCGCGACCGGGACAGGGAACAGATACGCAGTATTTT. This chain links TRBV28 with TRBJ2-3, with 9 positions matching TRBD1. After removal of 5 bases from V and 3 bases from J, the junction contained 9 bases not matched to a gene. The CDR3 is 16 amino acids. From germline, CDR1 is MDHEN and CDR2 SYDVKM.

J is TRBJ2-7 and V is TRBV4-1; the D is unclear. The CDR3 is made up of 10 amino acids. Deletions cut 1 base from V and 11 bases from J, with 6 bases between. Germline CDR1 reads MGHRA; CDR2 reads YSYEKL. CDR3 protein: CASSQVVEYV. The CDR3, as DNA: TGCGCCAGCAGCCAAGTCGTTGAGTACGTC.

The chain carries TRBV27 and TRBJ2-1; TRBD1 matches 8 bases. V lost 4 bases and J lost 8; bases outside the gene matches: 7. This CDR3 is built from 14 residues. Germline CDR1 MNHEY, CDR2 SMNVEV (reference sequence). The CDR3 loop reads CASSYSGQGYEQFF. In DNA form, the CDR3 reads TGTGCCAGCAGTTACTCCGGACAGGGCTATGAGCAGTTCTTC.

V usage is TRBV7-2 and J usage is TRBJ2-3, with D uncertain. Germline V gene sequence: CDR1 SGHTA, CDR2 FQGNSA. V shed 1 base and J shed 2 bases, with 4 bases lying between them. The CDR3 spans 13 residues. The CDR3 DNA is TGTGCCAGCAGCTTAGATACCACAGATACGCAGTATTTT. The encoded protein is CASSLDTTDTQYF.

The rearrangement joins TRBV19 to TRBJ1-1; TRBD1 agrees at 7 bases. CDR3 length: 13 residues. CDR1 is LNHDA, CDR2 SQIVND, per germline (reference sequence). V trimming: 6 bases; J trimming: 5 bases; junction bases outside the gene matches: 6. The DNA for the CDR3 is TGTGCCAGTAGCGAGGGGGCACGGACTGAAGCTTTCTTT. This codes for CASSEGARTEAFF.

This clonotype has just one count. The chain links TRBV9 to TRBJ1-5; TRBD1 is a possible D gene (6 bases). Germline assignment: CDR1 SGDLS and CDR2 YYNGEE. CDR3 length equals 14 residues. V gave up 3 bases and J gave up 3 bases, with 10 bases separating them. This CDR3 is CASSEWDNNQPQHF. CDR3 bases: TGTGCCAGCAGCGAGTGGGACAACAATCAGCCCCAGCATTTT.

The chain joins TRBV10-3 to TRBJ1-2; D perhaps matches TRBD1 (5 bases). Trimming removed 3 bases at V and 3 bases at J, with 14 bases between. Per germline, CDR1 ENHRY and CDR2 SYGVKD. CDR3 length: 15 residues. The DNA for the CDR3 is TGTGCCATCAGTGATGGGGGAGCCAACGACTATGGCTACACCTTC. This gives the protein CAISDGGANDYGYTF.

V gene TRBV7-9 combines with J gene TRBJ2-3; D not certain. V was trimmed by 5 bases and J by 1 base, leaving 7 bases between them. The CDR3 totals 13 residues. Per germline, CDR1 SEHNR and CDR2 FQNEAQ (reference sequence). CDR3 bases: TGTGCCAGCAGCCCCGAGGGCACAGATACGCAGTATTTT. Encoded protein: CASSPEGTDTQYF.

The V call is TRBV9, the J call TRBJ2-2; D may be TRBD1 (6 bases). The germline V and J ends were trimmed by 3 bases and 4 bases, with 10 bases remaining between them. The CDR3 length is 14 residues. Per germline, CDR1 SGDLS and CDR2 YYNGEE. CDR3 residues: CASSATGATGELFF. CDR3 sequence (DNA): TGTGCCAGCAGCGCGACAGGTGCCACCGGGGAGCTGTTTTTT.

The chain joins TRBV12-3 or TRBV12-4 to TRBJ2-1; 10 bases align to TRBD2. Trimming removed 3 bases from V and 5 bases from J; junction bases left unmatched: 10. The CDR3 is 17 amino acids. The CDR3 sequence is CASSFPSGSSQDNEQFF. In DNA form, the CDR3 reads TGTGCCAGCAGTTTTCCTAGCGGGAGTTCCCAGGACAATGAGCAGTTCTTC.

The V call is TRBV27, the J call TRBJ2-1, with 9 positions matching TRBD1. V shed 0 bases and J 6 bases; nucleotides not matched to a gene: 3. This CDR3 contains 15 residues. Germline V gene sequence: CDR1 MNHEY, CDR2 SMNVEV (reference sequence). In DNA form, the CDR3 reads TGTGCCAGCAGTTTATCTAGGACAGGGGCCAATGAGCAGTTCTTC. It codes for CASSLSRTGANEQFF.

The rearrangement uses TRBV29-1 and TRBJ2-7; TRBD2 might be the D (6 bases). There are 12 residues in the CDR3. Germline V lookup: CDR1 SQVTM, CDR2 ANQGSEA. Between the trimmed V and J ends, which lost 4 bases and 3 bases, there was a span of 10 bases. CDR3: CSVGAGIYEQYF. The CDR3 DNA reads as TGCAGCGTTGGGGCGGGGATCTACGAGCAGTACTTC.

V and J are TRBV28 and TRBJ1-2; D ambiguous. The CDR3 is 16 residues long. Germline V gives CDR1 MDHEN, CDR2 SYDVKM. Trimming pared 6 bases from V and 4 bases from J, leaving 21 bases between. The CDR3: CASSPPTGPGGYGYTF. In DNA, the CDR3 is TGTGCCAGCAGCCCCCCTACCGGACCCGGAGGCTATGGCTACACCTTC.

CDR3 DNA sequence: TGTGCCAGCAGCCTGACTAGCGTGGGACCAGATACGCAGTATTTT. Its protein is CASSLTSVGPDTQYF. The V call is TRBV7-9, the J call TRBJ2-3; 8 bases align to TRBD2. The ends lost 5 bases at V and 4 bases at J; junction bases unmatched: 8. CDR1 SEHNR and CDR2 FQNEAQ come from the germline V gene (reference sequence). The CDR3 totals 15 residues.

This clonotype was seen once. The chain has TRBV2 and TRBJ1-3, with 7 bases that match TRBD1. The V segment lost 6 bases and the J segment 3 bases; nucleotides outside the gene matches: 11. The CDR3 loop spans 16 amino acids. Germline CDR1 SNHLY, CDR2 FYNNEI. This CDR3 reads CASSKTTGRYGNTIYF. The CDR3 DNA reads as TGTGCCAGCAGCAAAACGACAGGGAGGTATGGAAACACCATATATTTT.

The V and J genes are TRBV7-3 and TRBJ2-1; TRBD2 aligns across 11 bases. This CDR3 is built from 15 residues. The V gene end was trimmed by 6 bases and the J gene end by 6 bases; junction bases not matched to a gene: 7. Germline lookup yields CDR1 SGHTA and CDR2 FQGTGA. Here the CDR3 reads CASRLAGGPFNEQFF. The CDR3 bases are TGTGCCAGCAGGTTAGCGGGAGGGCCATTCAATGAGCAGTTCTTC.

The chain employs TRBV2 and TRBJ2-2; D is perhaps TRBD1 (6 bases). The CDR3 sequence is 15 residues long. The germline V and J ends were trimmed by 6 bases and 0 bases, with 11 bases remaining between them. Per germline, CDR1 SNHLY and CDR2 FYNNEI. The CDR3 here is CASRPGTSNTGELFF. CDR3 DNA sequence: TGTGCCAGCAGACCCGGGACATCGAACACCGGGGAGCTGTTTTTT.

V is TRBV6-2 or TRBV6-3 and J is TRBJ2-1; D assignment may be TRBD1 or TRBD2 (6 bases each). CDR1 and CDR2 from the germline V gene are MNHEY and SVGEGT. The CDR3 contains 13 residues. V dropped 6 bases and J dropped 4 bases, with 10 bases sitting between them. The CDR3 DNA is TGTGCCAGCAGCCAAGGGGGGTACAATGAGCAGTTCTTC. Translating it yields CASSQGGYNEQFF.

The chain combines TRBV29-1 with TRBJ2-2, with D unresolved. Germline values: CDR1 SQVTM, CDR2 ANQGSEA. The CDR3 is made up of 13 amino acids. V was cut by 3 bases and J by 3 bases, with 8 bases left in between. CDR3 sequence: CSVDDGDTGELFF. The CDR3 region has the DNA TGCAGCGTTGACGATGGGGACACCGGGGAGCTGTTTTTT.

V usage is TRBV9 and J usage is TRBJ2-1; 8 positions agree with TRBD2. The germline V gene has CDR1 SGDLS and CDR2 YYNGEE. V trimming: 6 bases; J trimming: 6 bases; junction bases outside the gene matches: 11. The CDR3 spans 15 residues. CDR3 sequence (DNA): TGTGCCAGCACCGGAGCGGGGGCGTCCGGCAATGAGCAGTTCTTC. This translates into CASTGAGASGNEQFF.

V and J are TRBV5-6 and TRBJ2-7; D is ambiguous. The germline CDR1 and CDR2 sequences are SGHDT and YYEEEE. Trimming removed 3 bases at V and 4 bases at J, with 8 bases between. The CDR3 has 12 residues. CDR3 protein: CASSSESYEQYF. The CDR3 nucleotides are TGTGCCAGCAGCTCAGAGAGTTACGAGCAGTACTTC.